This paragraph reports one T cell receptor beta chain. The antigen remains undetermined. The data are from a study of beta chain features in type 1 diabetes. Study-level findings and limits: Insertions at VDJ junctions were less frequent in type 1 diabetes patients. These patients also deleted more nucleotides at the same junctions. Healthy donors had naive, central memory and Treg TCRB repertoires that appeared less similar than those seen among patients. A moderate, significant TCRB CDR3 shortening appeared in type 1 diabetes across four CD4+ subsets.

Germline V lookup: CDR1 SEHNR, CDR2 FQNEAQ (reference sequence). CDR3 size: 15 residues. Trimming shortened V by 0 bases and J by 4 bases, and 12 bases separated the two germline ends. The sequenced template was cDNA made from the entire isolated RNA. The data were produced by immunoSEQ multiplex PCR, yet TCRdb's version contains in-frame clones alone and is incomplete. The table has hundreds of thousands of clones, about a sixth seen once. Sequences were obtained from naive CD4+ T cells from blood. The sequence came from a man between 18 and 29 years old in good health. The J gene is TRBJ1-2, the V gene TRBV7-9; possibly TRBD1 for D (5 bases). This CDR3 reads CASSLAQGVPYGYTF. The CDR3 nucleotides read TGTGCCAGCAGCTTAGCTCAGGGCGTTCCCTATGGCTACACCTTC.